Shown below are 20 T cell receptor beta chains from a single sample sequenced in a study of blood T cells in healthy people across ages. A second roughly 6 to 12 cycle PCR used barcoded and J-beta primers. TCRdb re-analysed the 5' RACE reads in MiXCR, keeping a single row per CDR3 protein. The repertoire holds approximately 1.5 million distinct CDR3 sequences, with 30% to 35% as singletons. Sequenced sample: blood. The source of these receptors is a woman under 40 in good health.

Comment on this clonotype: This clone may be a read error of a much larger clone one base away. This sequence joins TRBV15 and TRBJ2-7; no clear D gene. The CDR3 totals 12 residues. V was shortened by 5 bases and J by 0 bases, with 5 bases between the two germline ends. Germline-derived CDR1 and CDR2 are LNHNV and YYDKDF (reference sequence). The CDR3 protein is CATSESSYEQYF. The CDR3 nucleotides are TGTGCCACCAGCGAGAGCTCCTACGAGCAGTACTTC.

This clonotype was found a few times. The chain uses TRBV7-8 and TRBJ2-5, with TRBD2 identical over 9 bases. The CDR3 has 15 residues. The J segment lost 3 bases and the V segment lost 8 bases, leaving 10 bases of the junction unmatched. CDR1 and CDR2 (germline): SGHVS, FQNEAQ. CDR3 nucleotide sequence: TGTGCCAGCTCAGGACAGGCTAGCGGGAAAGAGACCCAGTACTTC. Encoded protein: CASSGQASGKETQYF.

Concerning this clonotype: The junction shows a germline mismatch at one end, possibly a read error. This chain joins TRBV5-6 and TRBJ1-1, with D possibly matching TRBD1 (5 bases). The CDR3 has 12 amino acids. CDR1 and CDR2 (germline): SGHDT, YYEEEE. CDR3 loop: CAGSRPGREAFF. In DNA, the CDR3 is TGTGCCGGCAGCCGGCCGGGACGTGAAGCTTTCTTT.

The J gene is TRBJ2-1, the V gene TRBV7-2; 12 bases fit TRBD2. This CDR3 region has 16 residues. V dropped 5 bases and J dropped 8; count of bases not matched to a gene: 10. Per germline, CDR1 SGHTA and CDR2 FQGNSA. In DNA, the CDR3 is TGTGCCAGCAGCCTCAGACTAGCGGGAGTTATGGATGAGCAGTTCTTC. Its translation: CASSLRLAGVMDEQFF.

The chain is built from TRBV2 and TRBJ2-1; D is ambiguous. Germline-derived CDR1 and CDR2 are SNHLY and FYNNEI. V lost 5 bases and J lost 5, with 13 bases in between. This CDR3 contains 14 residues. The CDR3 DNA reads as TGTGCCAGCAGTCCCTCGGACGCGAACAATGAGCAGTTCTTC. Translating gives CASSPSDANNEQFF.

This clonotype showed up just a few times. The chain has TRBV11-2 and TRBJ2-3, with D possibly being TRBD1 (5 bases). Trimming cost V 5 bases and J 5 bases, with 14 bases left between them. The CDR3 extends over 14 amino acids. Germline-derived CDR1 and CDR2 are SGHAT and FQNNGV. CDR3 DNA sequence: TGTGCCAGCAGCCGTAATATAAGGGGAGATACGCAGTATTTT. It translates to CASSRNIRGDTQYF.

This clonotype was detected a few times. In nucleotides, the CDR3 is TGTGCCACCAGCAGCCTCCAAGAGACCCAGTACTTC. As protein: CATSSLQETQYF. The J gene is TRBJ2-5, the V gene TRBV15; D uncertain. V was cut by 3 bases and J by 1 base, with 3 bases left in between. The CDR3 covers 12 residues. Per germline, CDR1 LNHNV and CDR2 YYDKDF (reference sequence).

This clonotype was seen more than once but under ten times. V gene TRBV7-9 combines with J gene TRBJ2-3; either TRBD1 or TRBD2 may fit D (5 bases each). This CDR3 region has 13 residues. Trimming left V 1 base short and J 10 bases short, with 12 bases between. CDR1 and CDR2 from the germline V gene are SEHNR and FQNEAQ (reference sequence). The CDR3 DNA sequence: TGTGCCAGCAGCTTAGATCCGGGGCCCTCGCAGTATTTT. As protein: CASSLDPGPSQYF.

The sample holds a few counts of this clonotype. This chain joins TRBV7-8 and TRBJ2-7; 7 bases map to TRBD2. The CDR3 runs to 17 residues. Germline trimming cut 5 bases from V and 6 bases from J; bases unmatched to any gene: 19. Germline V gene lookup returns CDR1 SGHVS and CDR2 FQNEAQ. The CDR3 nucleotides are TGTGCCAGCAGCGGATCCCCCCAACGCGGGAGTGGTATCGAGCAGTACTTC. As protein: CASSGSPQRGSGIEQYF.

In its sample, this clonotype was seen a few times. This chain links TRBV12-3 or TRBV12-4 with TRBJ2-5; D perhaps matches TRBD1 (6 bases). V was clipped by 5 bases and J by 0 bases, with 13 bases between them. The CDR3 is made up of 15 amino acids. CDR3 sequence reads: CASSTYRANQETQYF. CDR3 nucleotide sequence: TGTGCCAGCAGTACTTACAGGGCCAACCAAGAGACCCAGTACTTC.

This clonotype has more than one count but fewer than ten. The V gene is TRBV10-1, the J gene TRBJ2-7; D gene uncertain. The J call is uncertain, as TRBJ2-5 better fits the DNA end. There are 13 residues in the CDR3. Germline V CDR1 and CDR2: WNHNN, SYGVQD (reference sequence). CDR3 bases: TGCGCCAGCAGTGAGGACCCGGTGGAGACCCAGTACTTC. Protein: CASSEDPVETQYF.

The rearrangement joins TRBV7-8 to TRBJ2-3; 9 positions match TRBD2. Germline trimming cut 2 bases from V and 0 bases from J; bases unmatched to any gene: 24. The CDR3 runs 23 residues. Germline V gene data show CDR1 as SGHVS and CDR2 as FQNEAQ. CDR3 bases: TGTGCCAGCAGCTTACATCCGGGGACTGGCGGGAGGGACACCCTTACTAGCACAGATACGCAGTATTTT. As protein: CASSLHPGTGGRDTLTSTDTQYF.

V and J are TRBV19 and TRBJ2-7; TRBD1 might be the D (5 bases). This CDR3 has 14 amino acids. V was trimmed by 7 bases and J by 5 bases, leaving 18 bases between them. Germline-derived CDR1 and CDR2 are LNHDA and SQIVND (reference sequence). DNA of the CDR3: TGTGCCAGTACCGACTCTAGGGGCAATCACGAGCAGTACTTC. Its protein is CASTDSRGNHEQYF.

This clonotype was picked up many times. The V and J genes are TRBV6-1 and TRBJ1-5, with D hard to call. The CDR3 totals 15 residues. With 0 bases removed from V and 5 bases from J, the gap between germline ends came to 11 bases. The V gene's germline CDR1 is MNHNS and CDR2 SASEGT. Here the CDR3 DNA reads TGTGCCAGCAGTGAAGCCGACATCCGAGATCAGCCCCAGCATTTT. Its translation is CASSEADIRDQPQHF.

The rearrangement links TRBV28 to TRBJ2-5; 10 bases are shared with TRBD2. The J call is uncertain, as TRBJ2-7 better fits the DNA end. This CDR3 is built from 15 residues. Germline CDR1 MDHEN, CDR2 SYDVKM. The CDR3 sequence is CASPKRTSGTYEQYF. CDR3 sequence (DNA): TGTGCCAGCCCAAAAAGGACTAGCGGAACCTACGAGCAGTACTTC.

In this sample, this clonotype turned up a few times. The chain uses TRBV29-1 and TRBJ2-1, with 7 bases fitting TRBD1. V dropped 1 base and J dropped 3; count of bases not matched to a gene: 9. The germline CDR1 and CDR2 sequences are SQVTM and ANQGSEA. CDR3 length equals 16 residues. CDR3 DNA sequence: TGCAGCGTTGAAGGCTGGGGGACAGCCTACTACAATGAGCAGTTCTTC. This encodes CSVEGWGTAYYNEQFF.

The chain has TRBV6-2 or TRBV6-3 and TRBJ2-4; 10 nucleotides match TRBD1. The DNA end is a closer match to TRBJ2-7, so the J assignment may be wrong. Germline V gene data show CDR1 as MNHEY and CDR2 as SVGEGT. The CDR3 loop spans 17 amino acids. In DNA form, the CDR3 reads TGTGCCAGCAGCAGGACAGGGGGTCGTGGGGTGGAGTACGAGCAGTACTTC. It encodes CASSRTGGRGVEYEQYF.

V gene TRBV12-3 or TRBV12-4 combines with J gene TRBJ2-3, with D perhaps TRBD2 (5 bases). This CDR3 comprises 16 residues. Trimming took off 4 bases at V and 15 bases at J, with 29 bases between the two ends. CDR3 amino acids: CASSSYQSGEKDAEYF. CDR3 DNA sequence: TGTGCCAGCAGTTCGTACCAGTCCGGGGAGAAAGATGCGGAATATTTT.

J is TRBJ2-4 and V is TRBV7-9, with 8 positions matching TRBD2. The tail of the sequence fits TRBJ2-7 better, so the J call may be wrong. Germline CDR1 is SEHNR and CDR2 is FQNEAQ (reference sequence). The CDR3 totals 12 residues. The CDR3 loop is CATPAGAYEQYF. Here the CDR3 DNA reads TGTGCCACCCCAGCGGGAGCCTACGAGCAGTACTTC.

The chain carries TRBV5-1 and TRBJ2-3, with D tentatively TRBD1 or TRBD2 (5 bases each). Germline-derived CDR1 and CDR2 are SGHRS and YFSETQ. Trimming took off 3 bases at V and 8 bases at J, with 16 bases between the two ends. This CDR3 region has 14 residues. CDR3 in DNA: TGCGCCAGCAGCTCTTTTATGGGGGATTTTACGCAGTATTTT. Residues: CASSSFMGDFTQYF.